This record covers a single TCR beta chain. These data are taken from a study of follicular helper T cells after annual influenza vaccination. This table comes from immunoSEQ multiplex PCR, and its TCRdb copy is limited to in-frame clones, with some not included. The data hold 8,000 to 8,500 clones, with 75% to 85% observed a single time. The ends lost 7 bases at V and 5 bases at J; junction bases unmatched: 4. Germline V gene data show CDR1 as WSHSY and CDR2 as SAAADI. The CDR3 is 13 amino acids. This sample's time point: 2014-2015 season, pre-vaccination. This receptor was obtained from an adult who received the influenza vaccine. V gene TRBV10-2 combines with J gene TRBJ2-3; 9 bases are a match to TRBD2. Material: CXCR5+ CD38- circulating T follicular helper cells from blood, obtained on the day of influenza vaccination. Noted subset: circulating Tfh, non-naive CD4+CXCR5+PD-1+ (ICOS+CD38+ or ICOS-CD38-). The DNA of the CDR3 is TGCGCCAGCACGGGGCGGGGGGGAGATACGCAGTATTTT. This sequence encodes CASTGRGGDTQYF.